This TCR beta chain stems from a study of control samples from healthy donors and cancer patients. Assay used: immunoSEQ multiplex PCR; TCRdb lists only in-frame clones, some missing. Of approximately 150,000 clones listed, roughly 90% are singletons. Trimming stripped 0 bases from V and 5 bases from J, with 10 bases between. The CDR3 consists of 14 residues. Germline CDR1 reads MNHEY; CDR2 reads SVGAGI. The sequencing sample was made of PBMCs. This chain connects TRBV6-5 to TRBJ2-5; D remains ambiguous. The receptor was derived from a man aged 45-60 years with head and neck cancer. CDR3 nucleotides: TGTGCCAGCAGTTACTCCCAGATTTGGGAGACCCAGTACTTC. Its protein is CASSYSQIWETQYF.